Reported below is one T cell receptor (beta chain). This sample is drawn from a study of CD8 T cells in Susac syndrome. Reverse transcription of roughly 0.45 to 1 ug RNA was performed with random hexamers. The method of amplification for TCR beta CDR3 was immunoSEQ multiplex PCR, covering 54 Vbeta and 13 Jbeta. TCRdb called the immunoSEQ multiplex PCR reads again in MiXCR, with one record for every CDR3 protein. The table includes a few hundred thousand distinct CDR3 sequences, 65% to 90% detected once. From germline, CDR1 is PRHDT and CDR2 FYEKMQ (reference sequence). The V segment lost 5 bases and the J segment 3 bases; nucleotides outside the gene matches: 9. The CDR3 has 16 residues. CD8+ and CD4+ T cells from blood underwent TCR beta sequencing. The patients who served as multiple sclerosis controls were treatment-naive and had stable or active relapsing-remitting disease that fulfilled the revised McDonald criteria. While CD8+ and CD4+ T cells were isolated negatively, TEMRA cells were enriched by FACS.

V usage is TRBV13 and J usage is TRBJ2-3, with 9 nucleotides matching TRBD2. The sequence was collected from a human donor with multiple sclerosis. The sample comprised CD8+ T cells from PBMCs. The CDR3 DNA sequence: TGTGCCAGCAGCGACCAGGTAGCGGGAGTGACAGATACGCAGTATTTT. Protein: CASSDQVAGVTDTQYF.